The T cell receptor beta chain under discussion was sequenced for a study of low-dose radiotherapy and immunotherapy resistance in tumors. Study details: Administration of intravenous cyclophosphamide at 200 mg/m2 took place every two weeks, one day before radiation and immunotherapy.

Time point specified: before trial treatment. TRAV- and TRBV-specific primers were used for first-strand cDNA, which covered alpha and beta chains. With a constant-region primer and a V-primer adapter, TCRs were subjected to around 20 PCR cycles of amplification. TCRdb reanalysed the reads using MiXCR and keeps one entry per CDR3 protein. The sample holds 65,000 to 95,000 distinct CDR3 sequences, approximately 17% seen once. The ends were cut back, 5 bases at V and 1 base at J, with 9 bases in the middle. The CDR3 totals 14 residues. Germline V CDR1 and CDR2: KGHSH, LQKENI. The clonotype originates from a male donor with prostate cancer. This sequence joins TRBV18 and TRBJ2-1; D unresolved. The source material was PBMCs, sampled before treatment. CDR3 sequence reads: CASSIQNSYNEQFF. CDR3 in DNA: TGTGCCAGCTCAATCCAAAATTCCTACAATGAGCAGTTCTTC.